This is a list of T cell receptor beta chains from one sample in a study of sequential checkpoint blockade in melanoma. Profiling relied on immunoSEQ multiplex PCR, and the TCRdb table lists in-frame clones only, not all of them. The sample includes 20,000 or so clones, about four fifths seen only once; the top ten take about 39%. The source was CD8+ T cells sorted from blood (inferred from file names), collected from a patient given nivolumab and ipilimumab in sequence. All receptors derive from a human donor with melanoma. Each CDR3 is given with its conserved first and last residue. A D gene is named only where the DNA matches it firmly.

j_gene,d_gene,v_gene,CDR3aa
TRBJ2-7,.,TRBV19,CASSMVVGEQYF
TRBJ2-7,.,TRBV27,CASSRGRQGTREQYF
TRBJ2-7,TRBD1,TRBV5-5,CASSIGTGAYEQYF
TRBJ2-7,TRBD1,TRBV6-1,CAGAGTAFPYEQYF
TRBJ2-7,TRBD2,TRBV4-1,CASSQEWEGSSYEQYF
TRBJ2-7,.,TRBV27,CASSNFLSSYEQYF
TRBJ1-1,.,TRBV5-1,CASSLGQGGGEAFF
TRBJ1-4,TRBD1,TRBV28,CASSLGTGYKLFF
TRBJ1-3,.,TRBV30,CAWSSQGIIGNTIYF
TRBJ1-2,.,TRBV7-9,CASSAIGRGDYGYTF
TRBJ2-7,.,TRBV28,CASSHPGQSYEQYF
TRBJ1-2,.,TRBV19,CASSIVGGYTF
TRBJ2-5,TRBD1,TRBV28,CASTGLRGLSETQYF
TRBJ1-3,.,TRBV7-9,CASSFYRAGGNTIYF
TRBJ1-5,TRBD1,TRBV28,CASSLGQGEFRSQHF
TRBJ1-5,.,TRBV28,CASSFGHGGYSNQPQHF
TRBJ1-1,.,TRBV7-9,CASTTDVHIEAFF
TRBJ1-2,TRBD1,TRBV5-6,CASSSTTGDDLYGYTF
TRBJ1-1,TRBD1,TRBV5-4,CASSLFPGTGGRAEAFF
TRBJ1-2,.,TRBV6-5,CASSGTPGHLYGYTF
TRBJ2-6,.,TRBV18,CASSPDSYYSGANVLTF
TRBJ2-6,.,TRBV4-1,CASSRDGGISGANVLTF
TRBJ2-1,TRBD2,TRBV29-1,CSAKRGDNNEQFF
TRBJ1-5,TRBD1,TRBV6-6,CASSYSDRGFEPQHF
TRBJ2-7,.,TRBV27,CASSWAEEAYEQYF
TRBJ1-3,.,TRBV7-8,CASSLVPDGNTIYF
TRBJ2-7,TRBD2,TRBV2,CASGEGDSYEQYF
TRBJ2-6,TRBD1,TRBV19,CASSIDPGTGSSGANVLTF
TRBJ2-5,TRBD1,TRBV12-5,CASGTGQGRRTQYF
TRBJ1-4,.,TRBV25-1,CASSEAHRAKVEKLFF
TRBJ2-7,TRBD1,TRBV28,CASSLLGQESSYEQYF
TRBJ2-7,TRBD1,TRBV5-1,CASRPGTGWSYEQYF
TRBJ1-5,.,TRBV19,CASTYRGGGNQPQHF
TRBJ2-7,TRBD1,TRBV29-1,CSVLSGTGAHEQYF
TRBJ1-2,TRBD1,TRBV9,CASSVATGGGYGYTF
TRBJ1-5,.,TRBV19,CASDFEAGNQPQHF
TRBJ1-1,TRBD1,TRBV5-6,CASSLGDRALTEAFF
TRBJ1-1,.,TRBV7-9,CASSSAQGPTEAFF
TRBJ1-6,.,TRBV4-2,CASSSNRVNNSPLHF
TRBJ2-7,.,TRBV4-1,CASSQDETSRVGSYEQYF
TRBJ1-1,.,TRBV29-1,CSVESRGGDTEAFF
TRBJ2-7,TRBD1,TRBV29-1,CSVEGQGNYEQYF
TRBJ1-5,.,TRBV19,CASSIGQWNRGNQPQHF
TRBJ2-7,TRBD2,TRBV28,CASSSPGGYEQYF
TRBJ1-1,.,TRBV18,CASSAVRLPLTENTEAFF
TRBJ1-3,.,TRBV5-6,CASSIGTLGNTIYF
TRBJ2-7,TRBD2,TRBV5-4,CASSLDAGGGYEQYF
TRBJ1-1,.,TRBV7-9,CASSFGMGATEAFF
TRBJ2-7,TRBD2,TRBV11-2,CASSFRLAGVAYEQYF
TRBJ1-3,.,TRBV11-2,CASSLRGSTGNTIYF
TRBJ2-7,.,TRBV19,CASSSDPGSATIEQYF
TRBJ1-2,.,TRBV28,CASSNDRRYGYTF
TRBJ2-7,TRBD2,TRBV5-4,CASSLTSGTYEQYF